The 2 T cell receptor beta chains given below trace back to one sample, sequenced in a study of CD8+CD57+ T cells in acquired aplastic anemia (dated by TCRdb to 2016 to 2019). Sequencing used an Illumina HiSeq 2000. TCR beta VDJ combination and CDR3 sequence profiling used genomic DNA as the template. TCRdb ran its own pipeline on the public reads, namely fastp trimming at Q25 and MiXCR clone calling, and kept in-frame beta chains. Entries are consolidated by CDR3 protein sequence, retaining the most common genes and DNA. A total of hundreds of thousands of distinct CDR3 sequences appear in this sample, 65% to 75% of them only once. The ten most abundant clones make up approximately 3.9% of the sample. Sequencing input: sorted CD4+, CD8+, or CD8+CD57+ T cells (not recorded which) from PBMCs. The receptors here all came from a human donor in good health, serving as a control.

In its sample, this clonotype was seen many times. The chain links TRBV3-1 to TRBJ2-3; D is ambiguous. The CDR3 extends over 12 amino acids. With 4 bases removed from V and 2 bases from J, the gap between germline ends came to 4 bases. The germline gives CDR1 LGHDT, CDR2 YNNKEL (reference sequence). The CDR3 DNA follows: TGTGCCAGCAGCCCCCACACAGATACGCAGTATTTT. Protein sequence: CASSPHTDTQYF.

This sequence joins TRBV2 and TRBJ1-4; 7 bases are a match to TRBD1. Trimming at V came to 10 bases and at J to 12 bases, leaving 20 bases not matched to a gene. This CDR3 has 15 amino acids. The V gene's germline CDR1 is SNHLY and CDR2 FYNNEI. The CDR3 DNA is TGTGCCACCAGAGGAGGCCAGGGGAGGGGGCCAGAACTGTTTTTT. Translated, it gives CATRGGQGRGPELFF.